This TCR beta chain was sequenced in a study of technical replicates of blood from several donors. The CDR3 has 15 amino acids. V gave up 0 bases and J gave up 0 bases, with 10 bases separating them. Germline V gene lookup returns CDR1 SGDLS and CDR2 YYNGEE. Assay: immunoSEQ multiplex PCR; the TCRdb copy retains only in-frame clones and omits some. The table shows over 50,000 clones, with 90% to 95% occurring only once. Material: T cells isolated from PBMCs. This clonotype was obtained from a human donor in good health. The V and J genes are TRBV9 and TRBJ2-7; D possibly corresponds to TRBD2 (5 bases). This CDR3 reads CASSVGPSGSYEQYF. In DNA, the CDR3 is TGTGCCAGCAGCGTAGGCCCCAGCGGCTCCTACGAGCAGTACTTC.